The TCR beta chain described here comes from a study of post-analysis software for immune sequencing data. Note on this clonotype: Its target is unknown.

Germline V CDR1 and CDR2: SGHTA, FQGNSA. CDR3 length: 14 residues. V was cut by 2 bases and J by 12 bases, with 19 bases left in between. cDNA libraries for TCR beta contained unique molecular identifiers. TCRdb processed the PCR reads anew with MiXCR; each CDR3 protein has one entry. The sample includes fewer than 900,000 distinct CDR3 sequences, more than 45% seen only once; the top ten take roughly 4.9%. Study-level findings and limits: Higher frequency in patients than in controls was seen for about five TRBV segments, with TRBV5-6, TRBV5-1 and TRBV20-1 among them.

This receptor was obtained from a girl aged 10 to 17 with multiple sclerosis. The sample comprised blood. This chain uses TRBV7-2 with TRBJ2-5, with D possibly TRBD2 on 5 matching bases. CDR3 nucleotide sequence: TGTGCCAGCAGCTTATACGCCCCGGTGGCCGGGAAGTACTTC. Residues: CASSLYAPVAGKYF.